A selection of T cell receptor beta chains follows, all from one sample in a study of beta chain features in type 1 diabetes. Assay used: immunoSEQ multiplex PCR; TCRdb lists only in-frame clones, some missing. This table holds more than 300,000 clones, around an eighth found once. What was sequenced was naive CD4+ T cells from blood. The receptors here all came from a man aged 18 to 30 in good health. CDR3s include the opening cysteine and the closing phenylalanine or tryptophan. The D gene is left open where the match is weak. Clone size is shown for a subset of rows, as once, few, many or a class of expanded clone.

abundance	j_gene	v_gene	d_gene	CDR3nt	CDR3aa
NA	TRBJ2-1	TRBV10-3	TRBD2	TGTGCCATCAGTGAGTCGCCGGGACTAGCGGGGAGAGGGGTTTCGAATGAGCAGTTCTTC	CAISESPGLAGRGVSNEQFF
few	TRBJ1-2	TRBV19	NA	TGTGCCAGTAGTATCGCGGGGGCTATTAACTATGGCTACACCTTC	CASSIAGAINYGYTF
NA	TRBJ2-7	TRBV5-1	NA	TGCGCCAGCAGCTCGGACAGTCCGGGCGGCGAGCAGTACTTC	CASSSDSPGGEQYF
NA	TRBJ2-7	TRBV27	NA	TGTGCCAGCAGTTGGGCCAGGGCGGACTCCTACGAGCAGTACTTC	CASSWARADSYEQYF
few	TRBJ2-1	TRBV5-4	TRBD2	TGTGCCAGCAGCTTGACCTCTAGCGGGAGGGCCTATAATGAGCAGTTCTTC	CASSLTSSGRAYNEQFF
NA	TRBJ2-1	TRBV7-3	TRBD2	TGTGCCAGCAGCCTAGCGGGACCCTCCTACAATGAGCAGTTCTTC	CASSLAGPSYNEQFF
few	TRBJ2-7	TRBV5-1	TRBD2	TGCGCCAGCAGCTTAGCGGGGGGACCTTACGAGCAGTACTTC	CASSLAGGPYEQYF
few	TRBJ1-6	TRBV30	TRBD1	TGTGCCTGGAACAGGGGGGGAAATTCACCCCTCCACTTT	CAWNRGGNSPLHF
NA	TRBJ2-1	TRBV19	NA	TGTGCCAGTAGTATTTTGGCAGTGCGAGGGGGTGAGCAGTTCTTC	CASSILAVRGGEQFF
few	TRBJ2-1	TRBV9	TRBD1	TGTGCCAGCAGCGTCCAGGGACAGGGGGCATTCGATGAGCAGTTCTTC	CASSVQGQGAFDEQFF
NA	TRBJ1-3	TRBV5-6	TRBD1	TGTGCCAGCAGCTTAAGGGGGCCAGGAAACACCATATATTTT	CASSLRGPGNTIYF
NA	TRBJ1-1	TRBV7-9	TRBD1	TGTGCCAGCAGCGCGACAGGGGGCCATACTGAAGCTTTCTTT	CASSATGGHTEAFF